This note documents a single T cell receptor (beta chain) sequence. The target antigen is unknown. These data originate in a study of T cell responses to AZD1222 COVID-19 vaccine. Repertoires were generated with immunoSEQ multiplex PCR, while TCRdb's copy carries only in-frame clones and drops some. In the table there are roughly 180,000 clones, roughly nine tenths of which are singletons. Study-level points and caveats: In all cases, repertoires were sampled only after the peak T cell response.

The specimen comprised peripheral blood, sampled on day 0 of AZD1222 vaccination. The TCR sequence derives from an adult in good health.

CDR3 sequence reads: CAWSAPGTGGTDTQYF. DNA for the CDR3: TGTGCCTGGAGTGCCCCCGGGACAGGGGGCACAGATACGCAGTATTTT. This sequence joins TRBV30 and TRBJ2-3; 10 positions match TRBD1. CDR1 and CDR2 from the germline V gene are GTSNPN and SVGIG (reference sequence). The CDR3 extends over 16 amino acids. V was clipped by 1 base and J by 1 base; unmatched bases: 5.